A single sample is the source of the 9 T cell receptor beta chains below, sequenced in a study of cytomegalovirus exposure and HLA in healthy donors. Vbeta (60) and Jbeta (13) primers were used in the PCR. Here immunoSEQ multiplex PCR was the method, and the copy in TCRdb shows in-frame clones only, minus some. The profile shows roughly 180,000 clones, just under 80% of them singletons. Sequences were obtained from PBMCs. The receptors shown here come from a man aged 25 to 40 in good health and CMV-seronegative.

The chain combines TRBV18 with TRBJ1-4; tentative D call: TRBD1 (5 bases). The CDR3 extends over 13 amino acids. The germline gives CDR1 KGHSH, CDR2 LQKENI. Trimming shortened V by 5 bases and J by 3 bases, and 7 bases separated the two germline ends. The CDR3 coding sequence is TGTGCCAGCTCAGCGGGACCTAATGAAAAACTGTTTTTT. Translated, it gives CASSAGPNEKLFF.

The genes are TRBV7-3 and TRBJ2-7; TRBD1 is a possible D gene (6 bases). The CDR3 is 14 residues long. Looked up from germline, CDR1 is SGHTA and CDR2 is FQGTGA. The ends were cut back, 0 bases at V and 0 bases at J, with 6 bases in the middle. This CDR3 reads CASSLTDSSYEQYF. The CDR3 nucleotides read TGTGCCAGCAGCTTAACGGACAGCTCCTACGAGCAGTACTTC.

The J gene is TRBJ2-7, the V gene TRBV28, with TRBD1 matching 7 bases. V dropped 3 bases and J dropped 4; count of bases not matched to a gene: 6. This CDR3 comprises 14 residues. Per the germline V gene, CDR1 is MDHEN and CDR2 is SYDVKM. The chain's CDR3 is CASSLGQSPYEQYF. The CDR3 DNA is TGTGCCAGCAGTTTGGGACAGTCCCCTTACGAGCAGTACTTC. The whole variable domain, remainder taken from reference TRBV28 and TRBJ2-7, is DVKVTQSSRYLVKRTGEKVFLECVQDMDHENMFWYRQDPGLGLRLIYFSYDVKMKEKGDIPEGYSVSREKKERFSLILESASTNQTSMYLCASSLGQSPYEQYFGPGTRLTVT.

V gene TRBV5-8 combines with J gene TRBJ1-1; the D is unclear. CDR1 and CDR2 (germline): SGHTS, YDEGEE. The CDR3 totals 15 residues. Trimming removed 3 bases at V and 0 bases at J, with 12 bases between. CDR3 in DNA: TGTGCCAGCAGCTCCCAATACACGATGAACACTGAAGCTTTCTTT. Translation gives CASSSQYTMNTEAFF.

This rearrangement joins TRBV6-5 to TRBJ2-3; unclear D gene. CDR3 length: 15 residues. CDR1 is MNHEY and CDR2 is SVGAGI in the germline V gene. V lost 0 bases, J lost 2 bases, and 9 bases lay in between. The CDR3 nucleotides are TGTGCCAGCAGTTACTCGATCGGAGTCACAGATACGCAGTATTTT. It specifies CASSYSIGVTDTQYF.

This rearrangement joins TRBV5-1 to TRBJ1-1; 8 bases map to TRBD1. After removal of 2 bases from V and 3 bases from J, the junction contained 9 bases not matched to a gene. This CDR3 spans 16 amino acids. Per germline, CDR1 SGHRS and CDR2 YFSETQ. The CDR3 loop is CASSLDRGAWDTEAFF. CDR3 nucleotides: TGCGCCAGCAGCTTAGACAGGGGAGCTTGGGACACTGAAGCTTTCTTT.

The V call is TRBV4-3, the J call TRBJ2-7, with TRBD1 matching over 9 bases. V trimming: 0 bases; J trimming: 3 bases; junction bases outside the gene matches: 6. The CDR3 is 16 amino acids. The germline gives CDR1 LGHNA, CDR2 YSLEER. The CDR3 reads CASSQDYGTGLYEQYF. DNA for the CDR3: TGCGCCAGCAGCCAAGATTACGGGACAGGGCTCTACGAGCAGTACTTC.

CDR3 nucleotide sequence: TGCGCCAGCAGCGGCACTAGCGGAGCCTACGAGCAGTACTTC. As protein: CASSGTSGAYEQYF. The genes are TRBV5-1 and TRBJ2-7; 8 positions agree with TRBD2. With V trimmed by 4 bases and J by 2 bases, 5 bases remained unmatched. Germline V gene lookup returns CDR1 SGHRS and CDR2 YFSETQ. This CDR3 region has 14 residues.

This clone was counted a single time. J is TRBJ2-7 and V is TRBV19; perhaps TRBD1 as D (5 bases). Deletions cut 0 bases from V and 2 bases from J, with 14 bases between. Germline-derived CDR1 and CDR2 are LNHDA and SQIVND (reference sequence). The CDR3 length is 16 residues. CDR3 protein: CASSIDSRAVTYEQYF. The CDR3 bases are TGTGCCAGTAGTATAGACTCCAGGGCCGTAACCTACGAGCAGTACTTC. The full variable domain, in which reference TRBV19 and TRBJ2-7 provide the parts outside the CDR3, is DGGITQSPKYLFRKEGQNVTLSCEQNLNHDAMYWYRQDPGQGLRLIYYSQIVNDFQKGDIAEGYSVSREKKESFPLTVTSAQKNPTAFYLCASSIDSRAVTYEQYFGPGTRLTVT.